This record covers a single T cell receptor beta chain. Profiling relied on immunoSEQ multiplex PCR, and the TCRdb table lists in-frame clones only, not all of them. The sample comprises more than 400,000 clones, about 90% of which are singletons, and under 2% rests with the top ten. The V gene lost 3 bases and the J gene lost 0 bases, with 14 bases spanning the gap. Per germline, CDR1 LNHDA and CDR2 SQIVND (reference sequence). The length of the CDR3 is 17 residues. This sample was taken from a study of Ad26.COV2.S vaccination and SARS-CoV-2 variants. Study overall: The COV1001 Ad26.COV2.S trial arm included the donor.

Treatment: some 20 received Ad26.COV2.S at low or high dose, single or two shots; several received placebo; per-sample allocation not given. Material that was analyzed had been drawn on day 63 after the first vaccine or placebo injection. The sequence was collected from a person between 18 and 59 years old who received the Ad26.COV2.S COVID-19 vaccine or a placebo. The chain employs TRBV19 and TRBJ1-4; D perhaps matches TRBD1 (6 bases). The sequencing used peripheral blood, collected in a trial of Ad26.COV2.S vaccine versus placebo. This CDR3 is CASSIAHRDATNEKLFF. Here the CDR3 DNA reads TGTGCCAGTAGTATCGCCCACAGGGATGCAACTAATGAAAAACTGTTTTTT.